These 17 T cell receptor beta chains were all obtained from the same sample, sequenced in a study of cytomegalovirus exposure and HLA in healthy donors. Sequencing was performed with immunoSEQ multiplex PCR; in TCRdb, only in-frame clones are kept and a portion is missing. Of approximately 220,000 clones in the sample, approximately 88% are singletons; the top ten hold over 12%. Sequenced sample: PBMCs. These receptors came from a woman in her twenties or thirties in good health and CMV-seropositive.

The chain has TRBV7-8 and TRBJ2-3; D gene uncertain. The V gene's germline CDR1 is SGHVS and CDR2 FQNEAQ. The CDR3 has 14 amino acids. V lost 7 bases and J lost 4, with 15 bases in between. The CDR3 coding sequence is TGTGCCAGCAACCTAGGACGGGCGGCAGATACGCAGTATTTT. Residues: CASNLGRAADTQYF.

The chain combines TRBV5-4 with TRBJ2-7, with D tentatively TRBD2 (6 bases). The CDR3 consists of 15 residues. The germline gives CDR1 SGHNT, CDR2 YYREEE (reference sequence). Deletions cut 4 bases from V and 7 bases from J, with 21 bases between. The CDR3 nucleotides read TGTGCCAGCAGCCGGCCGGACTTGGGTGGAGGGGAGCAGTACTTC. Its translation: CASSRPDLGGGEQYF.

This chain uses TRBV5-6 with TRBJ1-5; tentative D call: TRBD1 (6 bases). Trimming shortened V by 4 bases and J by 2 bases, and 25 bases separated the two germline ends. The CDR3 consists of 19 residues. Germline-derived CDR1 and CDR2 are SGHDT and YYEEEE. The CDR3 nucleotides are TGTGCCAGCAGCGCTACAGGGCAATACCCTGAGGGGGGCAATCAGCCCCAGCATTTT. Translated, it gives CASSATGQYPEGGNQPQHF.

This chain joins TRBV29-1 and TRBJ2-7; tentative D call: TRBD2 (5 bases). The germline gives CDR1 SQVTM, CDR2 ANQGSEA. V lost 3 bases, J lost 3 bases, and 9 bases lay in between. The CDR3 has 12 amino acids. As DNA, the CDR3 is TGCAGCGTTGAGGACGGGATCTACGAGCAGTACTTC. Translating it yields CSVEDGIYEQYF.

The V gene is TRBV30, the J gene TRBJ2-7; 7 positions agree with TRBD2. CDR1 is GTSNPN, CDR2 SVGIG, per germline (reference sequence). With V trimmed by 0 bases and J by 0 bases, 8 bases remained unmatched. CDR3 size: 16 residues. The CDR3 DNA reads as TGTGCCTGGAGTGTAAGTCCTGGCGGGAGCTCCTACGAGCAGTACTTC. This codes for CAWSVSPGGSSYEQYF.

V is TRBV1 and J is TRBJ1-2. TRBV1 is a known pseudogene. The CDR3 contains 22 residues. CDR3 DNA: TGCACCAGCAGCCCCCCCCTTCTACTGAACTACTCGGACGGGGTGGGTAACTATGGCTACACCTTC. It encodes CTSSPPLLLNYSDGVGNYGYTF.

The J gene is TRBJ2-1, the V gene TRBV18; D remains unclear. CDR3 size: 12 residues. CDR1 is KGHSH and CDR2 is LQKENI in the germline V gene. Trimming stripped 3 bases from V and 0 bases from J, with 0 bases between. The CDR3 loop is CASSPSYNEQFF. CDR3 in DNA: TGTGCCAGCTCACCCTCCTACAATGAGCAGTTCTTC.

V is TRBV9 and J is TRBJ2-1; 12 bases align to TRBD2. Germline CDR1 reads SGDLS; CDR2 reads YYNGEE. CDR3 size: 15 residues. The V segment lost 1 base and the J segment 7 bases; nucleotides outside the gene matches: 3. CDR3 nucleotide sequence: TGTGCCAGCAGCGTATCTAGCGGGGGGGTAAATGAGCAGTTCTTC. Translating gives CASSVSSGGVNEQFF.

The chain couples TRBV18 to TRBJ2-3, with 12 bases matching TRBD2. V lost 4 bases to trimming and J lost 3 bases; unmatched junction nucleotides: 8. The CDR3 spans 17 residues. From germline, CDR1 is KGHSH and CDR2 LQKENI. The CDR3 DNA follows: TGTGCCAGCTCACTTACGACTAGCGGGAGTGGGACAGATACGCAGTATTTT. Protein product: CASSLTTSGSGTDTQYF.

As concerns this clone: Other DNA sequences within the sample encode an identical CDR3. The V and J genes are TRBV7-8 and TRBJ2-5, with no clear D. The V end was cut by 5 bases, the J end by 5 bases, with 6 bases between. Germline-derived CDR1 and CDR2 are SGHVS and FQNEAQ. The CDR3 is 11 amino acids. CDR3 sequence (DNA): TGTGCCAGCAGCAACGGGGAGACCCAGTACTTC. This gives the protein CASSNGETQYF.

The V call is TRBV27, the J call TRBJ2-5; 10 nucleotides match TRBD1. The V gene end was trimmed by 4 bases and the J gene end by 5 bases; junction bases not matched to a gene: 10. Germline V gives CDR1 MNHEY, CDR2 SMNVEV (reference sequence). CDR3 length: 16 residues. The CDR3 DNA reads TGTGCCAGCAGTTCGACGGGACAGGGGAGGCGGGAGACCCAGTACTTC. It is translated as CASSSTGQGRRETQYF.

The V call is TRBV7-2, the J call TRBJ1-2, with D hard to call. V lost 1 base and J 8 bases, leaving 20 bases between the germline ends. This CDR3 is 16 amino acids long. Germline V lookup: CDR1 SGHTA, CDR2 FQGNSA. CDR3 in amino acids: CASSLDLGQAFWGYTF. CDR3 nucleotide sequence: TGTGCCAGCAGCTTAGATCTAGGGCAGGCGTTTTGGGGCTACACCTTC. Looking up the rest from reference TRBV7-2 and TRBJ1-2 gives the full variable domain: GAGVSQSPSNKVTEKGKDVELRCDPISGHTALYWYRQSLGQGLEFLIYFQGNSAPDKSGLPSDRFSAERTGGSVSTLTIQRTQQEDSAVYLCASSLDLGQAFWGYTFGSGTRLTVV.

The rearrangement links TRBV29-1 to TRBJ2-1, with 9 bases lining up with TRBD2. Germline CDR1 is SQVTM and CDR2 is ANQGSEA. The CDR3 extends over 15 amino acids. The trim removed 3 bases at V and 3 bases at J, leaving 6 bases unmatched. The CDR3 sequence is CSVELEREVYNEQFF. The CDR3, as DNA: TGCAGCGTTGAGCTGGAGCGGGAGGTCTACAATGAGCAGTTCTTC.

The chain employs TRBV5-4 and TRBJ1-2; D is ambiguous. This CDR3 is 14 amino acids long. Trimming shortened V by 0 bases and J by 2 bases, and 8 bases separated the two germline ends. Germline V gene sequence: CDR1 SGHNT, CDR2 YYREEE (reference sequence). The CDR3 is CASSLVVGNYGYTF. The DNA of the CDR3 is TGTGCCAGCAGCTTGGTCGTCGGAAACTATGGCTACACCTTC.

The J gene is TRBJ2-7, the V gene TRBV4-2; 7 nucleotides match TRBD1. In germline, CDR1 is LGHNA, CDR2 YNFKEQ. The CDR3 is made up of 15 amino acids. Losses at the gene ends were 1 base for V and 2 bases for J; bases not matched to a gene: 5. CDR3 in amino acids: CASSQVAGTAYEQYF. CDR3 nucleotides: TGTGCCAGCAGCCAAGTGGCTGGGACAGCCTACGAGCAGTACTTC.

This chain uses TRBV11-2 with TRBJ2-5; no definite D call. V was clipped by 0 bases and J by 2 bases, with 7 bases between them. The CDR3 length is 14 residues. Per germline, CDR1 SGHAT and CDR2 FQNNGV. The CDR3 DNA reads as TGTGCCAGCAGCTTAGATGGACGGCAAGAGACCCAGTACTTC. Translating gives CASSLDGRQETQYF.

Only one count was recorded for this clone. The rearrangement links TRBV7-9 to TRBJ2-7; D is unresolved. The length of the CDR3 is 15 residues. Germline values: CDR1 SEHNR, CDR2 FQNEAQ (reference sequence). The germline V and J ends were trimmed by 1 base and 6 bases, with 16 bases remaining between them. For the CDR3, the DNA is TGTGCCAGCAGCTTAGACGGTCTGGCCGAAGGCGAGCAGTACTTC. Translated, it gives CASSLDGLAEGEQYF.